A single TCR beta chain is shown here with its context. In the original processing: Researchers report that nucleated cell counts were estimated from reference gene primer amplification. The assay was immunoSEQ multiplex PCR, and TCRdb's table has in-frame clones only and misses some. V and J calls and clone size come straight from that table; D and trimming were deduced from the DNA. The sample consists of approximately 260,000 clones, approximately 85% of them appearing once. CDR3 length: 15 amino acids. Per germline, CDR1 MNHEY and CDR2 SVGEGT. The germline V and J ends were trimmed by 5 bases and 2 bases, with 13 bases remaining between them. This record belongs to a study of blood T cell repertoires in COVID-19. Study summary: Samples representing acute and convalescent COVID-19 were sourced from the United States, Italy and Spain. The analysed material was cDNA or gDNA that came from T cells, B-cell-depleted T cells, or PBMCs.

This clonotype was sampled from a woman in her fifties or sixties with active or convalescent COVID-19. Sequenced sample: peripheral blood. The V and J genes are TRBV6-2 or TRBV6-3 and TRBJ2-1; D unresolved. The CDR3: CASSRRRVPYNEQFF. DNA for the CDR3: TGTGCCAGCAGTCGGCGTCGGGTCCCCTACAATGAGCAGTTCTTC.